The 5 T cell receptor beta chains reported below all come from one sample, sequenced in a study of Tregs in tolerant kidney transplant recipients. Only in-frame clones appear in the TCRdb table, and some are missing; sequencing was by immunoSEQ multiplex PCR. This table has roughly 69,000 clones, roughly 91% appearing once. Specimen: CD4+ T cells from blood, collected before the transplant. The receptors originated from a human donor who received a combined kidney and bone marrow transplant.

The V and J genes are TRBV18 and TRBJ2-7, with TRBD1 identical over 8 bases. V lost 3 bases, J lost 1 base, and 8 bases stayed unmatched. The CDR3 runs to 16 residues. Germline-derived CDR1 and CDR2 are KGHSH and LQKENI. Here the CDR3 reads CASSPAGGARSYEQYF. In DNA, the CDR3 is TGTGCCAGCTCACCGGCAGGGGGCGCAAGGTCCTACGAGCAGTACTTC.

The chain joins TRBV4-2 to TRBJ1-2, with D tentatively TRBD1 (5 bases). Per the germline V gene, CDR1 is LGHNA and CDR2 is YNFKEQ. CDR3 length: 13 amino acids. Trimming stripped 1 base from V and 8 bases from J, with 11 bases between. This chain's CDR3 is CASSQGGRAGYTF. CDR3 nucleotides: TGTGCCAGCAGCCAAGGGGGCCGGGCCGGCTACACCTTC.

V is TRBV5-1 and J is TRBJ2-7; D uncertain. CDR3 length: 14 residues. Germline CDR1 SGHRS, CDR2 YFSETQ. V lost 0 bases, J lost 0 bases, and 7 bases lay in between. As DNA, the CDR3 is TGCGCCAGCAGCTTGGGAGTGAGCTCCTACGAGCAGTACTTC. Translated: CASSLGVSSYEQYF.

The J gene is TRBJ1-3, the V gene TRBV19; TRBD1 agrees at 7 bases. V shed 5 bases and J 3 bases; nucleotides not matched to a gene: 13. Germline CDR1 LNHDA, CDR2 SQIVND (reference sequence). CDR3 length: 17 amino acids. The CDR3 reads CASSGTITTGFGNTIYF. For the CDR3, the DNA is TGTGCCAGTAGTGGCACAATAACGACAGGGTTTGGAAACACCATATATTTT.

This clone ranks as medium-sized. The chain uses TRBV19 and TRBJ2-5; 8 bases fit TRBD2. The CDR3 sequence is 17 residues long. Germline CDR1 and CDR2: LNHDA and SQIVND (reference sequence). The V gene end was trimmed by 3 bases and the J gene end by 5 bases; junction bases not matched to a gene: 14. CDR3 in DNA: TGTGCCAGTAGTATTGCGAGCGGGGGAACCCAGGGCGAGACCCAGTACTTC. Residues: CASSIASGGTQGETQYF.